Below are 22 T cell receptor beta chains sequenced from a single sample in a study of T cell repertoires in cytomegalovirus infection. For these TCRs, the target antigens are not known. One entry per CDR3 protein results from TCRdb running MiXCR on the reads. The sample carries roughly 990,000 distinct CDR3 sequences, less than 35% recorded once. The specimen comprised cultured CD8+ T cells from PBMCs, sampled from culture after CMV antigen stimulation. These TCRs come from a human donor in good health (CMV status not recorded). Some clones in this sample may be carry-over from other donors' samples.

This clonotype was found many times. The chain has TRBV19 and TRBJ2-3, with D uncertain. Germline V gene sequence: CDR1 LNHDA, CDR2 SQIVND (reference sequence). This CDR3 is built from 11 residues. The germline V and J ends were trimmed by 6 bases and 6 bases, with 7 bases remaining between them. CDR3 protein: CASRSGDTQYF. The DNA of the CDR3 is TGTGCCAGTAGGTCGGGCGATACGCAGTATTTT.

In this sample, this clonotype turned up a few times. The chain recombines TRBV9 with TRBJ1-2; 9 bases agree with TRBD1. Germline CDR1 reads SGDLS; CDR2 reads YYNGEE. CDR3 length: 14 residues. The V gene end was trimmed by 3 bases and the J gene end by 7 bases; junction bases not matched to a gene: 7. CDR3 residues: CASSGPGTGIGYTF. CDR3 nucleotide sequence: TGTGCCAGCAGCGGACCCGGGACAGGGATTGGCTACACCTTC.

This clonotype was counted between two and nine times. This chain links TRBV12-3 or TRBV12-4 with TRBJ1-6; tentative D call: TRBD1 (6 bases). Trimming left V 3 bases short and J 0 bases short, with 18 bases between. The CDR3 has 19 amino acids. The CDR3 loop is CASSFSRTVPSSYNSPLHF. The DNA for the CDR3 is TGTGCCAGCAGTTTTTCTAGGACAGTCCCAAGCTCCTATAATTCACCCCTCCACTTT.

J is TRBJ1-4 and V is TRBV27; D is ambiguous. The CDR3 is 12 residues long. Trimming pared 3 bases from V and 10 bases from J, leaving 9 bases between. Germline CDR1 and CDR2: MNHEY and SMNVEV (reference sequence). CDR3 DNA: TGTGCCAGCAGTTTGAAACAAGGAAAACTGTTTTTT. It translates to CASSLKQGKLFF.

This clonotype was seen only a few times. The chain recombines TRBV7-9 with TRBJ2-1, with a tentative D call TRBD2 (6 bases). V gave up 5 bases and J gave up 9 bases, with 11 bases separating them. CDR1 and CDR2 from the germline V gene are SEHNR and FQNEAQ (reference sequence). This CDR3 is 12 amino acids long. The CDR3 sequence is CASSQSGFEQFF. In DNA form, the CDR3 reads TGTGCCAGCAGCCAAAGCGGGTTTGAGCAGTTCTTC. Filled out from reference TRBV7-9 and TRBJ2-1, the complete variable domain reads DTGVSQNPRHKITKRGQNVTFRCDPISEHNRLYWYRQTLGQGPEFLTYFQNEAQLEKSRLLSDRFSAERPKGSFSTLEIQRTEQGDSAMYLCASSQSGFEQFFGPGTRLTVL.

In its sample, this clonotype was seen a few times. The chain combines TRBV6-5 with TRBJ2-6; 7 nucleotides match TRBD1. Germline lookup yields CDR1 MNHEY and CDR2 SVGAGI. The CDR3 covers 16 residues. Losses at the gene ends were 6 bases for V and 3 bases for J; bases not matched to a gene: 8. CDR3 amino acids: CASSRIRGHGANVLTF. CDR3 coding DNA: TGTGCCAGCAGCCGAATTAGGGGGCATGGGGCCAACGTCCTGACTTTC.

The J gene is TRBJ1-2, the V gene TRBV4-3; no reliable D call. CDR1 and CDR2 (germline): LGHNA, YSLEER. The CDR3 totals 14 residues. Trimming removed 0 bases at V and 4 bases at J, with 9 bases between. DNA of the CDR3: TGCGCCAGCAGCCAAGAAGAGCGGGGCTATGGCTACACCTTC. This codes for CASSQEERGYGYTF.

This chain connects TRBV7-6 to TRBJ1-5, with a weak D call TRBD1 (5 bases). Trimming pared 1 base from V and 3 bases from J, leaving 13 bases between. This CDR3 has 16 residues. Germline assignment: CDR1 SGHVS and CDR2 FNYEAQ. DNA of the CDR3: TGTGCCAGCAGCTTAGAAGATGGGGGATTCAATCAGCCCCAGCATTTT. This translates into CASSLEDGGFNQPQHF. The full variable domain, its missing parts supplied by reference TRBV7-6 and TRBJ1-5, is GAGVSQSPRYKVTKRGQDVALRCDPISGHVSLYWYRQALGQGPEFLTYFNYEAQQDKSGLPNDRFSAERPEGSISTLTIQRTEQRDSAMYRCASSLEDGGFNQPQHFGDGTRLSIL.

This clonotype came up a few times. CDR3 amino acids: CSAREGSSPYNEQFF. Written as DNA, the CDR3 is TGCAGTGCTAGAGAGGGTAGCTCACCCTACAATGAGCAGTTCTTC. The V and J genes are TRBV20-1 and TRBJ2-1; D uncertain. The germline V gene has CDR1 DFQATT and CDR2 SNEGSKA (reference sequence). The CDR3 spans 15 residues. The ends were cut back, 0 bases at V and 2 bases at J, with 11 bases in the middle.

The CDR3 loop reads CASSYSSGHGVEETQYF. CDR3 DNA: TGTGCCAGCAGTTACTCTAGCGGACACGGAGTAGAAGAGACCCAGTACTTC. V is TRBV6-6 and J is TRBJ2-5; a weak D match, TRBD2 (6 bases). The germline gives CDR1 MNHNY, CDR2 SVGAGI (reference sequence). The ends were cut back, 0 bases at V and 3 bases at J, with 17 bases in the middle. The CDR3 totals 17 residues.

This clonotype was detected a few times. The chain has TRBV4-2 and TRBJ2-4, with D possibly called TRBD1 or TRBD2 (5 bases each). The CDR3 consists of 12 residues. The V gene lost 1 base and the J gene lost 15 bases, with 13 bases spanning the gap. Germline V gene lookup returns CDR1 LGHNA and CDR2 YNFKEQ. The CDR3 loop reads CASSQGGDGRYF. For the CDR3, the DNA is TGTGCCAGCAGCCAAGGTGGGGACGGAAGGTACTTC.

The V and J genes are TRBV7-9 and TRBJ1-1; TRBD1 matches 8 bases. Per germline, CDR1 SEHNR and CDR2 FQNEAQ (reference sequence). V dropped 5 bases and J dropped 4; count of bases not matched to a gene: 9. The CDR3 has 15 amino acids. The CDR3 is CASSPLGQGATEAFF. The CDR3 DNA reads TGTGCCAGCAGCCCTCTTGGGCAGGGGGCCACTGAAGCTTTCTTT.

This chain links TRBV5-1 with TRBJ1-1, with D possibly TRBD1 on 6 matching bases. The V gene's germline CDR1 is SGHRS and CDR2 YFSETQ. This CDR3 region has 16 residues. The V and J ends lost 3 bases and 3 bases respectively, with 18 bases between them. In DNA, the CDR3 is TGCGCCAGCAGCTGGAAAGAAGGGGGAGAGGACACTGAAGCTTTCTTT. Its protein is CASSWKEGGEDTEAFF.

The chain is built from TRBV12-3 or TRBV12-4 and TRBJ2-3; 8 bases agree with TRBD2. The CDR3 length is 13 residues. V shed 5 bases, J shed 6 bases, and the junction held 4 bases outside the gene matches. CDR3 nucleotides: TGTGCCAGCAGTAAGACTAGCGCGGATACGCAGTATTTT. Its protein product is CASSKTSADTQYF.

The V gene is TRBV10-3, the J gene TRBJ1-1; perhaps TRBD1 as D (5 bases). Trimming stripped 3 bases from V and 6 bases from J, with 8 bases between. Germline CDR1 and CDR2: ENHRY and SYGVKD. CDR3 length equals 12 residues. The chain's CDR3 is CAISERGPEAFF. CDR3 DNA sequence: TGTGCCATCAGTGAAAGGGGACCTGAAGCTTTCTTT.

There are a few counts of this clonotype. The chain links TRBV7-9 to TRBJ1-5, with D unclear. Germline CDR1 SEHNR, CDR2 FQNEAQ (reference sequence). The CDR3 extends over 12 amino acids. The V end was cut by 3 bases, the J end by 8 bases, with 8 bases between. CDR3 bases: TGTGCCAGCAGCTTTCCCGACGAGCCCCAGCATTTT. Encoded protein: CASSFPDEPQHF. Using reference TRBV7-9 and TRBJ1-5 for the parts outside the CDR3, the full variable domain is DTGVSQNPRHKITKRGQNVTFRCDPISEHNRLYWYRQTLGQGPEFLTYFQNEAQLEKSRLLSDRFSAERPKGSFSTLEIQRTEQGDSAMYLCASSFPDEPQHFGDGTRLSIL.

This clonotype was observed many times. The chain couples TRBV7-6 to TRBJ2-1; D not certain. The CDR3 covers 13 residues. Germline assignment: CDR1 SGHVS and CDR2 FNYEAQ. The V end was cut by 4 bases, the J end by 2 bases, with 6 bases between. The CDR3 loop is CASSSAPYNEQFF. The CDR3 DNA sequence: TGTGCCAGCAGCTCAGCCCCCTACAATGAGCAGTTCTTC.

This clonotype was seen a handful of times. The chain uses TRBV6-1 and TRBJ2-7; D may correspond to TRBD1 or TRBD2 (5 bases each). V was trimmed by 3 bases and J by 5 bases, leaving 17 bases between them. The CDR3 runs to 15 residues. The V gene's germline CDR1 is MNHNS and CDR2 SASEGT. CDR3 nucleotide sequence: TGTGCCAGCAGTGATGACCCGGACTGGGGCAACGAGCAGTACTTC. It codes for CASSDDPDWGNEQYF.

The chain carries TRBV3-1 and TRBJ1-1; D not certain. Germline CDR1 LGHDT, CDR2 YNNKEL (reference sequence). The length of the CDR3 is 13 residues. The germline V and J ends were trimmed by 8 bases and 3 bases, with 13 bases remaining between them. DNA for the CDR3: TGTGCCAGCGCCCCCCGATTTGACACTGAAGCTTTCTTT. Protein sequence: CASAPRFDTEAFF.

This clonotype came up many times. This sequence joins TRBV6-6 and TRBJ1-4, with 11 bases lining up with TRBD1. CDR3 length: 14 residues. After removal of 5 bases from V and 11 bases from J, the junction contained 7 bases not matched to a gene. Germline CDR1 reads MNHNY; CDR2 reads SVGAGI (reference sequence). The CDR3: CASSGTGGNPKLFF. The CDR3, as DNA: TGTGCCAGCAGTGGGACAGGGGGTAACCCCAAACTGTTTTTT.

This clonotype has only one observation. The J gene is TRBJ2-2, the V gene TRBV12-3 or TRBV12-4, with 12 bases matching TRBD1. Trimming took 2 bases from V and 7 from J; bases not matched to a gene: 5. The CDR3 has 16 amino acids. CDR3 sequence reads: CASSLWGQGAIGELFF. CDR3 DNA: TGTGCCAGCAGTTTATGGGGACAGGGGGCGATCGGGGAGCTGTTTTTT.

This clonotype was picked up a small number of times. The V gene is TRBV5-6, the J gene TRBJ1-1; D unclear. The CDR3 is made up of 13 amino acids. Germline-derived CDR1 and CDR2 are SGHDT and YYEEEE. Trimming took off 0 bases at V and 7 bases at J, with 10 bases between the two ends. The CDR3 is CASSLGVTLEAFF. CDR3 DNA: TGTGCCAGCAGCTTGGGGGTGACCCTTGAAGCTTTCTTT.